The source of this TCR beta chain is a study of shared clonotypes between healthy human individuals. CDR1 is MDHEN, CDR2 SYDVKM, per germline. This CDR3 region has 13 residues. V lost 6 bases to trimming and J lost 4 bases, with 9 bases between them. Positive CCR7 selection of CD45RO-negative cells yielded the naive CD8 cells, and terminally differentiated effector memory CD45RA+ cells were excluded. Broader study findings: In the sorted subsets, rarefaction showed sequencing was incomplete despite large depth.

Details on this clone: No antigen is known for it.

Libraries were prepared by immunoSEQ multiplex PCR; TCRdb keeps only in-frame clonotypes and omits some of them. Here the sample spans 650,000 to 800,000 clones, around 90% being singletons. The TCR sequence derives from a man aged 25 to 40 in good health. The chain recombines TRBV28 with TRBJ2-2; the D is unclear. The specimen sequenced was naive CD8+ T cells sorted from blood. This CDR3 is CASRFGPTGELFF. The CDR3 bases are TGTGCCAGCAGATTCGGGCCCACCGGGGAGCTGTTTTTT.